Detailed here is one TCR beta chain. TCRdb's table, derived via immunoSEQ multiplex PCR, lists solely in-frame clones and lacks some. The table records 2 million to 2.5 million clones, over 85% of them present only once. These data are taken from a study of shared clonotypes between healthy human individuals. In germline, CDR1 is MDHEN, CDR2 SYDVKM. With 3 bases clipped from V and 0 bases from J, the junction kept 14 bases outside the gene matches. This CDR3 is built from 19 residues. The chain employs TRBV28 and TRBJ2-3, with TRBD2 matching over 8 bases. This sequence was found in a man between 18 and 35 years old in good health. Some clones in this sample may be carry-over from other donors' samples. Sequencing was performed on naive CD4+ T cells from PBMCs. Subset specified: CD45RA+ positively selected. The CDR3 is CASSFLNAGGPVSTDTQYF. In nucleotides, the CDR3 is TGTGCCAGCAGTTTCCTAAACGCGGGAGGCCCCGTTAGCACAGATACGCAGTATTTT.